The entry that follows covers one T cell receptor (beta chain) sequence. Its antigen is as yet unknown. The record originates from a study of immune evolution from preneoplasia to lung adenocarcinoma. At the level of the study: HLA loss of heterozygosity: about 7% AIS, approximately 15% MIA, more than 25% ADC, none AAH. General study points: Top clone frequencies peaked in normal lung, apparently declining through invasive adenocarcinoma.

Sequencing used immunoSEQ multiplex PCR; TCRdb keeps in-frame clones, though not all of them. The sample records roughly 8,300 clones, approximately 83% being singletons. The V end lost 0 bases, the J end lost 6 bases, and 4 bases lay between the germline ends. The CDR3 extends over 11 amino acids. CDR1 is SGHRS and CDR2 is YFSETQ in the germline V gene. This TCR derives from a person between 65 and 79 years old with lung adenocarcinoma. Sequenced sample: FFPE minimally invasive lung adenocarcinoma tissue. This chain connects TRBV5-1 to TRBJ2-7; D uncertain. The CDR3 DNA reads as TGCGCCAGCAGCTTGGTGGGCGAGCAGTACTTC. Protein product: CASSLVGEQYF.